These T cell receptor beta chains were read from a single sample in a study of T cell responses to AZD1222 COVID-19 vaccine. Method: immunoSEQ multiplex PCR; TCRdb's copy keeps in-frame clones and lacks some. The sample records around 120,000 clones, approximately 90% being singletons. Specimen: peripheral blood, collected 28 days after the second AZD1222 dose. These receptors came from an adult who received the AZD1222 COVID-19 vaccine. CDR3s include the opening cysteine and the closing phenylalanine or tryptophan. The order of the fields is D gene, J gene, V gene, CDR3 length, clone size, CDR3 DNA, CDR3 protein. A D gene is named only where the DNA matches it firmly. Clone size appears in some rows only: once, few, many, or a class for an expanded clone.

>TRBD1|TRBJ1-1|TRBV30|15|.
TGTGCCTGGGCCTTACCGGACAGGGGGAACACTGAAGCTTTCTTT
CAWALPDRGNTEAFF
>.|TRBJ2-3|TRBV10-3|15|.
TGTGCCATCAGTGGGTGGGGCAGCCCCACAGATACGCAGTATTTT
CAISGWGSPTDTQYF
>TRBD2|TRBJ2-7|TRBV19|15|once
TGTGCCAGTAGTTCGACTAGCGGGAGGTACTACGAGCAGTACTTC
CASSSTSGRYYEQYF
>TRBD1|TRBJ2-3|TRBV6-2/TRBV6-3|16|.
TGTGCCAGCAGTTACTCCAGGACAGGGGGCACAGATACGCAGTATTTT
CASSYSRTGGTDTQYF
>.|TRBJ1-6|TRBV6-1|15|.
TGTGCCAGCAGTGAAGCGAAAGGGGGAGGTTCACCCCTCCACTTT
CASSEAKGGGSPLHF
>.|TRBJ2-5|TRBV30|14|.
TGTGCCTGGAGTCCGCCCCCGGGTCTGGAGACCCAGTACTTC
CAWSPPPGLETQYF
>.|TRBJ2-3|TRBV7-6|15|.
TGTGCCAGCAGCCCCACCCCGGGGGTCACAGATACGCAGTATTTT
CASSPTPGVTDTQYF
>.|TRBJ1-5|TRBV28|17|.
TGTGCCAGCAGCTCGACGGGGGGGTTTTTTAGCAATCAGCCCCAGCATTTT
CASSSTGGFFSNQPQHF
>.|TRBJ1-5|TRBV28|15|once
TGTGCCAGCAGTTCACTGTACAGAGAAAATCAGCCCCAGCATTTT
CASSSLYRENQPQHF
>.|TRBJ1-3|TRBV5-1|14|.
TGCGCCAGCAGCTTGGGTCAGAGGGGAAACACCATATATTTT
CASSLGQRGNTIYF
>.|TRBJ2-1|TRBV12-1|15|.
TGTGCCAGCAGCTCTCGCAGCGGGAGATACAATGAGCAGTTCTTC
CASSSRSGRYNEQFF
>TRBD2|TRBJ2-7|TRBV5-6|14|.
TGTGCCAGCACCTCCGGGACTAGCGTCCACGAGCAGTACTTC
CASTSGTSVHEQYF
>TRBD2|TRBJ2-3|TRBV4-3|16|.
TGCGCCAGCAGCCCCCTAGCGGGGGTGAGGGCAGATACGCAGTATTTT
CASSPLAGVRADTQYF
>.|TRBJ1-2|TRBV14|13|.
TGTGCCAGCAGCCAAGTCCCTGGGTACGGCTACACCTTC
CASSQVPGYGYTF
>.|TRBJ1-4|TRBV18|16|.
TGTGCCAGCTCACCACTTAAGGGGGCAACTAATGAAAAACTGTTTTTT
CASSPLKGATNEKLFF
>.|TRBJ1-5|TRBV4-2|12|.
TGTGCCAGCAGCCGAGATGATCAGCCCCAGCATTTT
CASSRDDQPQHF
>TRBD2|TRBJ2-3|TRBV9|13|few
TGTGCCAGCAGCCCGTCGACTAGCGGGAAGGGGTATTTT
CASSPSTSGKGYF
>TRBD1|TRBJ1-1|TRBV10-3|16|.
TGTGCCATCAGTGTTGGAGGGGGCTTGGGGGACACTGAAGCTTTCTTT
CAISVGGGLGDTEAFF
>TRBD2|TRBJ2-7|TRBV11-2|16|.
TGTGCCAGCAGCTTAGATGGGCTAGCGGGAGGAAGCGAGCAGTACTTC
CASSLDGLAGGSEQYF
>TRBD2|TRBJ2-7|TRBV7-9|16|.
TGTGCCAGCAGCCCCCAAGGTAACGGGAGGGCCCTCGGGCAGTACTTC
CASSPQGNGRALGQYF
>TRBD2|TRBJ2-7|TRBV7-9|13|.
TGTGCCAGCAGCTTTGGGACTAGCGACGAGCAGTACTTC
CASSFGTSDEQYF
>TRBD2|TRBJ2-1|TRBV18|18|few
TGTGCCAGCTCACCACCGATGAGTGGGACTAGCGGGGGCAATGAGCAGTTCTTC
CASSPPMSGTSGGNEQFF
>TRBD1|TRBJ2-7|TRBV29-1|15|.
TGCAGCGTTGAAACGACAGGGCTGGGATCCTACGAGCAGTACTTC
CSVETTGLGSYEQYF
>TRBD1|TRBJ1-1|TRBV5-1|17|once
TGCGCCAGCAGCTTGGCCGTAAGACAGGGGGCATCCACTGAAGCTTTCTTT
CASSLAVRQGASTEAFF
>.|TRBJ1-5|TRBV7-9|13|.
TGTGCCAGCAGCCCCGGGGGCAATCAGCCCCAGCATTTT
CASSPGGNQPQHF
>.|TRBJ1-2|TRBV4-2|15|few
TGTGCCAGCAGCCAGACGGACGGACAGAACTATGGCTACACCTTC
CASSQTDGQNYGYTF
>TRBD2|TRBJ2-1|TRBV15|20|.
TGTGCCACCAGCCCTGGGGGAATTCGGACTAGCGTCGGTAGCTACAATGAGCAGTTCTTC
CATSPGGIRTSVGSYNEQFF
>.|TRBJ1-6|TRBV13|11|.
TGTGCCAGCAGCTTAAATTCACCCCTCCACTTT
CASSLNSPLHF
>.|TRBJ2-6|TRBV5-1|14|.
TGCGCCAGCAGCCGAGCCTCTGGGGCCAACGTCCTGACTTTC
CASSRASGANVLTF
>.|TRBJ2-4|TRBV29-1|14|once
TGCAGCGTTGAAGCGGGGGGACATAGGAACATTCAGTACTTC
CSVEAGGHRNIQYF
>.|TRBJ1-2|TRBV14|15|.
TGTGCCAGCAGCCAAGATCAACTCGGGGGCAGGGGCTACACCTTC
CASSQDQLGGRGYTF
>TRBD2|TRBJ2-2|TRBV4-3|16|.
TGCGCCAGCAGCCAACTAGCGGGGGTCGACACCGGGGAGCTGTTTTTT
CASSQLAGVDTGELFF
>TRBD1|TRBJ2-2|TRBV28|18|.
TGTGCCAGCAGTTTAGGACAGGGGGTTAGACTAGCTACCGGGGAGCTGTTTTTT
CASSLGQGVRLATGELFF
>TRBD2|TRBJ2-2|TRBV28|15|.
TGTGCCAGCAGTTTATTCGCGGGAGATCCCGGGGAGCTGTTTTTT
CASSLFAGDPGELFF
>.|TRBJ2-2|TRBV11-3|14|once
TGTGCCAGCAGCCCAGGGGGGGTATCCGGGGAGCTGTTTTTT
CASSPGGVSGELFF
>.|TRBJ1-2|TRBV19|13|few
TGTGCCAGTAGTATCCAGCCGGGGGGTGGCTACACCTTC
CASSIQPGGGYTF
>TRBD1|TRBJ1-2|TRBV7-8|15|few
TGTGCCAGCAGCGTAGACAGGGTCCGCCACTATGGCTACACCTTC
CASSVDRVRHYGYTF
>TRBD1|TRBJ1-5|TRBV7-8|14|.
TGTGCCAGCAGCCTCCGGGACAGCCATCAGCCCCAGCATTTT
CASSLRDSHQPQHF
>.|TRBJ1-3|TRBV7-2|14|.
TGTGCCAGCAGCTTAGACAGGGAGTCTAAGACCATATATTTT
CASSLDRESKTIYF
>TRBD1|TRBJ1-2|TRBV19|15|.
TGTGCCAGTAGTTCAGGGACAGGGGCAAACTATGGCTACACCTTC
CASSSGTGANYGYTF
>TRBD1|TRBJ1-5|TRBV19|14|.
TGTGCCAGTAGTGCCGGGACAGTTAATCAGCCCCAGCATTTT
CASSAGTVNQPQHF
>.|TRBJ1-3|TRBV10-3|15|.
TGTGCCATCAGTGTCGGACAGAACTCTGGAAACACCATATATTTT
CAISVGQNSGNTIYF
>TRBD2|TRBJ2-2|TRBV27|16|.
TGTGCCAGCAGTCGATTAGCGGGGGGGCGAACCGGGGAGCTGTTTTTT
CASSRLAGGRTGELFF
>.|TRBJ2-5|TRBV7-9|14|.
TGTGCCAGCAGCTTAGCGCACGGTCAAGAGACCCAGTACTTC
CASSLAHGQETQYF
>.|TRBJ2-1|TRBV2|11|.
TGTGCCAGCAGTGAAGGTGAGGAGCAGTTCTTC
CASSEGEEQFF
>.|TRBJ2-1|TRBV28|13|.
TGTGCCAGCAGAAGGGGCTCCTACAATGAGCAGTTCTTC
CASRRGSYNEQFF
>.|TRBJ2-5|TRBV6-5|12|.
TGTGCCAGCAGCGTCAACCAAGAGACCCAGTACTTC
CASSVNQETQYF
>.|TRBJ1-6|TRBV19|18|.
TGTGCCAGTAGTGGGTGGACAGCTCTCCGGGCCTATAATTCACCCCTCCACTTT
CASSGWTALRAYNSPLHF
>.|TRBJ1-1|TRBV4-1|17|.
TGCGCCAGCAGCCAAGGGGGCGGGGCAGGGATGAACACTGAAGCTTTCTTT
CASSQGGGAGMNTEAFF
>TRBD1|TRBJ1-1|TRBV28|15|.
TGTGCCAGCAGTTTAAGGGGGCGGATAGACACTGAAGCTTTCTTT
CASSLRGRIDTEAFF